This T cell receptor beta chain was profiled in a study of blood T cell repertoires in COVID-19. Sequenced by immunoSEQ multiplex PCR; TCRdb stores in-frame clones only, minus some. This sample has 250,000 to 300,000 clones; 88% occur once, and the top ten carry 9.5% to 13%. V was trimmed by 0 bases and J by 6 bases, leaving 14 bases between them. The CDR3 has 15 residues. CDR1 is LGHNA and CDR2 is YNFKEQ in the germline V gene. The sequencing input was peripheral blood. This receptor was taken from a woman in her sixties or seventies with COVID-19, enrolled during active disease. The chain employs TRBV4-2 and TRBJ1-1; D gene uncertain. The CDR3 region is CASSQDLGLSSEAFF. The CDR3, as DNA: TGTGCCAGCAGCCAAGATCTTGGGCTAAGCTCTGAAGCTTTCTTT.